Listed below are T cell receptor beta chains from one sample, sequenced in a study of identical twins. TCRdb fed the 5' RACE reads into MiXCR, producing one record per CDR3 protein. In the table there are around 480,000 distinct CDR3 sequences, approximately 14% of which are singletons. This sample also appeared in a second study, on yellow fever vaccine responses in identical twins.

The specimen sequenced was CD4+ T cells sorted from blood. These receptor sequences come from a woman between 18 and 29 years old in good health. The CDR3 runs from the conserved cysteine through the conserved F or W. A D gene is named only where the DNA matches it firmly. A clone size is listed for some rows: how often the clone was seen (once, few, many), or a class if it is expanded.

CDR3aa,CDR3nt,j_gene,v_gene,abundance,d_gene
CASSQDVGTRGEQFF,TGTGCCAGCAGCCAAGATGTAGGCACACGGGGTGAGCAGTTCTTC,TRBJ2-1,TRBV4-2,NA,NA
CATGWAETYEQYF,TGTGCCACGGGGTGGGCAGAAACCTACGAGCAGTACTTC,TRBJ2-7,TRBV2,NA,NA
CASSSLGSTGANVLTF,TGTGCCAGCAGTTCCCTGGGCAGTACTGGGGCCAACGTCCTGACTTTC,TRBJ2-6,TRBV27,NA,NA
CASSLGGVSSYEQYF,TGTGCCAGCAGCTTAGGAGGGGTTAGCTCCTACGAGCAGTACTTC,TRBJ2-7,TRBV7-2,many,NA
CASSLVVERGNTGELFF,TGTGCCAGCAGTTTGGTTGTCGAGCGGGGGAACACCGGGGAGCTGTTTTTT,TRBJ2-2,TRBV12-3/TRBV12-4,few,TRBD2
CASSQGGISGSHDEQFF,TGTGCCAGCAGCCAAGGGGGGATCAGCGGGAGTCACGATGAGCAGTTCTTC,TRBJ2-1,TRBV4-2,many,TRBD2
CAISESGTGPETQYF,TGTGCCATCAGTGAGTCGGGGACAGGGCCAGAGACCCAGTACTTC,TRBJ2-5,TRBV10-3,NA,TRBD1
CASSSSLGADTQYF,TGTGCCAGCAGTTCGTCCTTGGGCGCAGATACGCAGTATTTT,TRBJ2-3,TRBV12-3/TRBV12-4,few,NA
CSATPGQGANVLTF,TGCAGTGCTACACCGGGACAGGGGGCCAACGTCCTGACTTTC,TRBJ2-6,TRBV20-1,NA,TRBD1
CASSTTGGDYGYTF,TGTGCCAGCAGCACGACAGGGGGCGACTATGGCTACACCTTC,TRBJ1-2,TRBV27,NA,TRBD1
CSVPTGAGETQYF,TGCAGCGTTCCGACAGGGGCCGGGGAGACCCAGTACTTC,TRBJ2-5,TRBV29-1,few,TRBD1
CSASVIVSNTEAFF,TGCAGTGCTAGCGTAATCGTCTCCAACACTGAAGCTTTCTTT,TRBJ1-1,TRBV20-1,few,NA
CASSLYGTRGAGKGFYEQYF,TGTGCCAGCAGCTTATATGGAACCCGCGGGGCCGGGAAAGGGTTCTACGAGCAGTACTTC,TRBJ2-7,TRBV11-2,few,NA
CATRGPTDTNIQYF,TGTGCCACCCGGGGGCCTACTGATACAAACATTCAGTACTTC,TRBJ2-4,TRBV10-3,NA,NA
CASSLGQGVEQYF,TGCGCCAGCAGCTTGGGACAGGGGGTCGAGCAGTACTTC,TRBJ2-7,TRBV5-1,few,TRBD1
CASSLGDTNSPLHF,TGCGCCAGCAGCTTGGGGGATACGAATTCACCCCTCCACTTT,TRBJ1-6,TRBV5-1,many,NA
CAGSPDSPNTGELFF,TGCGCCGGCAGCCCTGACTCCCCGAACACCGGGGAGCTGTTTTTT,TRBJ2-2,TRBV5-1,NA,NA
CASSDGDSSYNEQFF,TGTGCCAGCAGTGACGGGGATAGCTCCTACAATGAGCAGTTCTTC,TRBJ2-1,TRBV2,few,NA
CASSPTRGWAYF,TGTGCCAGCAGTCCCACCCGGGGGTGGGCTTACTTC,TRBJ2-4,TRBV28,few,NA
CASSLAHSYEQYF,TGTGCCAGCAGCTTAGCGCACTCCTACGAGCAGTACTTC,TRBJ2-7,TRBV7-2,few,NA
CASSHPLRVEQYF,TGTGCTAGCAGCCACCCCTTGAGGGTAGAGCAGTACTTC,TRBJ2-7,TRBV7-7,few,NA
CASSLRTPSNTGELFF,TGTGCCAGCAGCTTGCGGACCCCCTCGAACACCGGGGAGCTGTTTTTT,TRBJ2-2,TRBV5-5,NA,NA
CASTVEGNGTDTQYF,TGTGCCAGTACGGTCGAGGGGAATGGGACAGATACGCAGTATTTT,TRBJ2-3,TRBV6-4,NA,NA
CSAVVAKNIQYF,TGCAGCGCAGTTGTAGCCAAAAACATTCAGTACTTC,TRBJ2-4,TRBV29-1,few,NA
CASSFPATGKQFF,TGTGCCAGCAGTTTCCCTGCCACAGGTAAACAGTTCTTC,TRBJ2-1,TRBV27,few,NA
CASSLSGADTQYF,TGTGCCAGCAGTTTATCGGGGGCAGATACGCAGTATTTT,TRBJ2-3,TRBV12-3/TRBV12-4,many,NA
CASGTSTGELFF,TGTGCCAGTGGGACTTCCACCGGGGAGCTGTTTTTT,TRBJ2-2,TRBV10-3,NA,NA
CAISGQGAASYNEQFF,TGTGCCATCAGTGGACAGGGGGCTGCCTCCTACAATGAGCAGTTCTTC,TRBJ2-1,TRBV10-3,few,TRBD1
CASSWGQEKLFF,TGTGCCAGCAGCTGGGGACAGGAAAAACTGTTTTTT,TRBJ1-4,TRBV5-6,NA,TRBD1
CASTPEGPDTQYF,TGCGCCAGCACACCAGAGGGGCCCGATACGCAGTATTTT,TRBJ2-3,TRBV5-1,NA,NA
CASGRAEETQYF,TGTGCCAGTGGGAGGGCCGAAGAGACCCAGTACTTC,TRBJ2-5,TRBV6-5,few,TRBD2
CASTSPLGRGANEQFF,TGTGCCAGCACTTCCCCCCTCGGCCGGGGGGCCAATGAGCAGTTCTTC,TRBJ2-1,TRBV6-2/TRBV6-3,many,NA
CASSLVSLATEAFF,TGTGCCAGCAGCTTAGTCTCGTTGGCCACTGAAGCTTTCTTT,TRBJ1-1,TRBV7-2,NA,NA
CASSLGAGASYEQYF,TGTGCCAGCAGTTTAGGAGCGGGAGCATCCTACGAGCAGTACTTC,TRBJ2-7,TRBV28,many,TRBD2
CASSFDRGGIETQYF,TGTGCCAGCAGCTTTGATCGGGGGGGCATAGAGACCCAGTACTTC,TRBJ2-5,TRBV11-3,NA,TRBD2
CASSLVANQPQHF,TGTGCCAGCAGCTTAGTCGCCAATCAGCCCCAGCATTTT,TRBJ1-5,TRBV7-2,NA,NA
CSGGLAVDTQYF,TGCAGCGGTGGACTAGCAGTAGATACGCAGTATTTT,TRBJ2-3,TRBV29-1,NA,TRBD2
CSAGTGVRSLYNEQFF,TGCAGCGCCGGGACAGGAGTTAGGTCCCTTTACAATGAGCAGTTCTTC,TRBJ2-1,TRBV29-1,NA,TRBD1
CAWSAQYGYTF,TGTGCCTGGAGTGCTCAATATGGCTACACCTTC,TRBJ1-2,TRBV30,few,NA
CASSVAAGKGGELFF,TGTGCCAGCAGCGTAGCGGCAGGCAAGGGCGGGGAGCTGTTTTTT,TRBJ2-2,TRBV9,NA,NA
CASSSDRKGDTQYF,TGTGCCAGCAGCTCCGACCGGAAGGGGGATACGCAGTATTTT,TRBJ2-3,TRBV11-2,few,NA
CASSLRDRQSPLHF,TGCGCCAGCAGTTTAAGGGACAGGCAATCACCCCTCCACTTT,TRBJ1-6,TRBV5-1,NA,TRBD1
CASSPRAPDQPQHF,TGTGCCAGCAGTCCCCGGGCCCCTGACCAGCCCCAGCATTTT,TRBJ1-5,TRBV6-2/TRBV6-3,NA,NA
CSASSAGREQYF,TGCAGTGCTAGCTCTGCAGGGAGGGAGCAGTACTTC,TRBJ2-7,TRBV20-1,NA,NA
CASSRTSEPMLYNEQFF,TGTGCCAGCAGTCGGACTAGCGAACCGATGCTTTACAATGAGCAGTTCTTC,TRBJ2-1,TRBV3-1,few,TRBD2
CASGAGRRTDTQYF,TGTGCCAGCGGGGCAGGGAGGAGGACAGATACGCAGTATTTT,TRBJ2-3,TRBV7-3,NA,NA
CATQPGGQGYEQYF,TGTGCCACCCAACCTGGGGGACAGGGCTACGAGCAGTACTTC,TRBJ2-7,TRBV28,once,TRBD1
CASSRTVFYEQYF,TGTGCCAGCAGCAGGACAGTTTTCTACGAGCAGTACTTC,TRBJ2-7,TRBV3-1,NA,NA
CASSQDIFTSGSTDTQYF,TGTGCCAGCAGCCAAGATATTTTTACTAGCGGATCCACAGATACGCAGTATTTT,TRBJ2-3,TRBV4-2,few,TRBD2
CASSLEVAGGHNEQFF,TGTGCCAGCAGCTTAGAAGTAGCGGGGGGGCACAATGAGCAGTTCTTC,TRBJ2-1,TRBV11-2,few,TRBD2
CASSLEGRGYEQYF,TGTGCCAGCAGTTTAGAGGGTCGTGGCTACGAGCAGTACTTC,TRBJ2-7,TRBV27,few,NA
CSGSPLLAGDTQYF,TGCAGTGGTAGTCCCTTATTAGCGGGAGATACGCAGTATTTT,TRBJ2-3,TRBV20-1,few,TRBD2
CASSPTGFEQYF,TGCGCCAGCAGCCCTACAGGGTTTGAGCAGTACTTC,TRBJ2-7,TRBV5-1,NA,NA
CASSGDGSGYSNQPQHF,TGTGCCAGCAGCGGTGACGGATCGGGCTATAGCAATCAGCCCCAGCATTTT,TRBJ1-5,TRBV9,few,NA
CASSQDPNGPYEQYF,TGTGCCAGCAGCCAAGATCCCAACGGGCCCTACGAGCAGTACTTC,TRBJ2-7,TRBV3-1,few,NA
CASSWGQTGNYEQYF,TGCGCCAGCAGCTGGGGCCAGACAGGGAACTACGAGCAGTACTTC,TRBJ2-7,TRBV5-1,NA,TRBD1
CASSSTSEQYF,TGTGCCAGCAGCTCGACAAGCGAGCAGTACTTC,TRBJ2-7,TRBV11-2,few,NA
CASSPTGDISYEQYF,TGTGCCAGCAGTCCGACAGGGGATATATCCTACGAGCAGTACTTC,TRBJ2-7,TRBV12-3/TRBV12-4,few,TRBD1
CAIKGTGGSYEQYF,TGTGCCATCAAAGGGACAGGCGGGTCCTACGAGCAGTACTTC,TRBJ2-7,TRBV10-3,NA,TRBD1
CASIWQGSNSPLHF,TGTGCCAGCATTTGGCAGGGGAGTAATTCACCCCTCCACTTT,TRBJ1-6,TRBV6-5,NA,NA